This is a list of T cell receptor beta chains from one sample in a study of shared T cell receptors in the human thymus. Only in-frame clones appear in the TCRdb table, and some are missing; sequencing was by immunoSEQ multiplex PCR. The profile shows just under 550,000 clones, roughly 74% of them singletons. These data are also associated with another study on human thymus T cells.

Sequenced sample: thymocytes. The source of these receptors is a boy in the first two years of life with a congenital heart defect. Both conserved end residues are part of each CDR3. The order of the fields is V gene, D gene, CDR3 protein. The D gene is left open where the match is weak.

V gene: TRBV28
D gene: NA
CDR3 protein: CASSFQGSSYNEQFF

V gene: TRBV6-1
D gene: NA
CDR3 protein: CASSDAERISYEQYF

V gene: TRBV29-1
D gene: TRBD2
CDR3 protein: CSVVRGGTQYF

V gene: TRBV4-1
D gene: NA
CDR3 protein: CASSQVGTPIFF

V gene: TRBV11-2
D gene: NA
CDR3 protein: CASSPPSPRQIYGYTF

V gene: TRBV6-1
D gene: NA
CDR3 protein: CASLSRAGNQPQHF

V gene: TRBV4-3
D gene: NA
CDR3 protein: CASSQEGGGSYGYTF

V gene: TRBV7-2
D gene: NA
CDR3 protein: CASSPVLMRERYEQYF

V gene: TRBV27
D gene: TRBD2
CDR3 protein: CASSERSGGTGELFF

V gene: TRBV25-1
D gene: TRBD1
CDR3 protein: CASRTGAPFYEQYF

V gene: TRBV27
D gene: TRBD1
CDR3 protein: CASSLQGARRGPFYEQYF

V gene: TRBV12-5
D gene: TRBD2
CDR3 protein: CASGPRGSETDTQYF

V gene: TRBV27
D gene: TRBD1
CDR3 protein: CASRHDRALNTEAFF

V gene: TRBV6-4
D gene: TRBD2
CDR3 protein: CASSDEPSGGGHEQFF

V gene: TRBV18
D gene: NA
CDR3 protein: CASSPPSAGFSYEQYF

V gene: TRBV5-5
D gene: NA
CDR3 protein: CASSPGTEAFF

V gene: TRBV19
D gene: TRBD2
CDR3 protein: CASSKETSVTYEQYF

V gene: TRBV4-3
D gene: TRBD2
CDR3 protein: CASSQDPTQGPVPGLAGETQYF

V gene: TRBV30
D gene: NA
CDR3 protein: CAWVREAYNEQFF

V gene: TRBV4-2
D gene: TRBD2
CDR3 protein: CASSQEGLAGGLVNTQYF

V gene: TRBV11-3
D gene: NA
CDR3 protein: CASSLRPCGRGLGNEKLFF

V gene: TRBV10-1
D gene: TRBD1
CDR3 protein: CASSPDRGHSEKLFF

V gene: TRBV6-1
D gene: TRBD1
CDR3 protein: CASRGAGGEQYF

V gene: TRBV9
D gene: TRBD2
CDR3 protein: CASSGAETSGRNNEQFF

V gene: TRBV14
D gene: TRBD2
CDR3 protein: CASSQDKTGGPPDTQYF

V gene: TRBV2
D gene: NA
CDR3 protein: CASSGFRRRGHGYTF

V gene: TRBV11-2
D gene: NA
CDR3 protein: CASSLERGSADTQYF

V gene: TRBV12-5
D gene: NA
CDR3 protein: CASGPPGAFF

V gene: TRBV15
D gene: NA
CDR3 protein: CATSRDPAGAPYNEQFF

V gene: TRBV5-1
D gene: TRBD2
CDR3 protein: CASSLVTSGDSSTDTQYF

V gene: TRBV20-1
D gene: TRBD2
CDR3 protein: CSAGLGEEQYF

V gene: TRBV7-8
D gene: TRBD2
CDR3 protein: CASSAGTIYNEQFF

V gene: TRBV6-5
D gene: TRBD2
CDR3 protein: CASSSGRAGDQHEQFF

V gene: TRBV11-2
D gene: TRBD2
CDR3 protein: CASSFQRGRAQYF

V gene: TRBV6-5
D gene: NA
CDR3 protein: CASSREWGDNQPQHF

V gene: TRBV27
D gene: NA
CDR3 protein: CASSFRDSGTEAFF

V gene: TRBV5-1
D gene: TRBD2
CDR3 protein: CASSFRLAGVDEQFF

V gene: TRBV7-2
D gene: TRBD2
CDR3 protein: CASSPRTLSGRSTDTQYF

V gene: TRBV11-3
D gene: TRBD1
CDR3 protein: CASSCGGQGCEQFF